This TCR beta chain stems from a study of cytomegalovirus exposure and HLA in healthy donors. The study, taken as a whole, reports: One later analysis reportedly identified an Asian-associated ancestry cluster that showed fewer N-insertions than the approximately 710-donor mean. Later on, an analysis tied under 20,000 TCR beta sequences to HLA alleles at 0.05 false discovery rate.

Note on this clone: Its antigen is unknown.

This CDR3 has 17 amino acids. From germline, CDR1 is SGHNT and CDR2 YENEEA. V was shortened by 0 bases and J by 9 bases, with 24 bases between the two germline ends. 60 Vbeta and 13 Jbeta primers were used in PCR. Sequenced by immunoSEQ multiplex PCR; TCRdb stores in-frame clones only, minus some. The table shows about 150,000 clones, with less than 85% occurring only once. The sample was PBMCs. The clonotype was recovered from a man aged 40-55 years in good health and CMV-seronegative. This chain connects TRBV11-3 to TRBJ2-7; possible D gene TRBD2, 5 bases. Here the CDR3 reads CASSLEIGSREADRQYF. For the CDR3, the DNA is TGTGCCAGCAGCTTAGAGATCGGGTCCCGGGAAGCAGACCGGCAGTACTTC. The whole variable domain, filled in from reference TRBV11-3 and TRBJ2-7, reads EAGVVQSPRYKIIEKKQPVAFWCNPISGHNTLYWYLQNLGQGPELLIRYENEEAVDDSQLPKDRFSAERLKGVDSTLKIQPAELGDSAVYLCASSLEIGSREADRQYFGPGTRLTVT.